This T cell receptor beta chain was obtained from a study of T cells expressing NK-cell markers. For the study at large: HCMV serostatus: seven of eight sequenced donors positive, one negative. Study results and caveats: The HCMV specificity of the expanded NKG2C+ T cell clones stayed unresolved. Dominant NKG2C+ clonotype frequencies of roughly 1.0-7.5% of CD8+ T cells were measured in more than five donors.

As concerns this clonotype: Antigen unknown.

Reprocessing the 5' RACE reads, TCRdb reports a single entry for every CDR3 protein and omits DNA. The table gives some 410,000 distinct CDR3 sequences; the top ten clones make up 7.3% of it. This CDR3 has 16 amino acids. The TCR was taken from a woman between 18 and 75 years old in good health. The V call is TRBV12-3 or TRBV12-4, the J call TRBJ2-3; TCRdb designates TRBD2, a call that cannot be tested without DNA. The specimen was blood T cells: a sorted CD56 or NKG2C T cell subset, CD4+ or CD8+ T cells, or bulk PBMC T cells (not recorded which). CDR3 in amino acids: CASSPQGRGPSDTQYF.